This is a list of T cell receptor beta chains from one sample in a study of naive and memory T cell subsets. TCRdb re-analysed the UMI-ligation and nested PCR reads in MiXCR, keeping a single row per CDR3 protein. The profile covers 130,000 to 150,000 distinct CDR3 sequences, with 15% to 20% appearing a single time and roughly 0.14% taken by the ten largest. The sample comprised naive CD4+ T cells from blood. The receptors shown here come from a human donor in good health. Both conserved end residues are part of each CDR3. The D gene is left open where the match is weak. The size entry is marked missing in some rows and otherwise reads once, few, many or a size class.

>NA|TRBV12-3/TRBV12-4|few|TRBJ2-1
CASNPGARNEQFF
TGTGCCAGCAATCCGGGAGCCCGGAATGAGCAGTTCTTC
>NA|TRBV12-3/TRBV12-4|many|TRBJ2-7
CASSLRDGRYEQYF
TGTGCCAGCAGTCTCCGGGACGGGAGATACGAGCAGTACTTC
>NA|TRBV5-4|few|TRBJ1-1
CASSSGRAKNTEAFF
TGTGCCAGCAGCTCCGGACGGGCGAAGAACACTGAAGCTTTCTTT
>TRBD2|TRBV4-1|NA|TRBJ2-1
CASSQNLAGGGSNEQFF
TGCGCCAGCAGCCAAAACCTAGCGGGAGGCGGTTCAAATGAGCAGTTCTTC
>NA|TRBV20-1|few|TRBJ2-7
CSASASSYEQYF
TGCAGTGCTAGCGCGAGCTCCTACGAGCAGTACTTC
>NA|TRBV27|few|TRBJ1-4
CASSWEGTTNEKLFF
TGTGCCAGCAGTTGGGAGGGAACAACTAATGAAAAACTGTTTTTT
>TRBD2|TRBV3-1|few|TRBJ2-3
CASSQDHPSGKYTDTQYF
TGTGCCAGCAGCCAAGACCACCCTAGCGGGAAATACACAGATACGCAGTATTTT
>NA|TRBV5-1|NA|TRBJ2-7
CASTGDPYEQYF
TGCGCCAGCACCGGTGATCCCTACGAGCAGTACTTC
>NA|TRBV9|NA|TRBJ2-1
CASSVVTSPYNEQFF
TGTGCCAGCAGCGTAGTTACTAGCCCCTACAATGAGCAGTTCTTC
>NA|TRBV28|few|TRBJ2-3
CASSTPSGDSTDTQYF
TGTGCCAGCAGTACCCCTAGTGGCGATAGCACAGATACGCAGTATTTT
>TRBD2|TRBV7-2|few|TRBJ2-1
CASSLQTSGNEQFF
TGTGCCAGCAGCTTACAGACTAGCGGGAATGAGCAGTTCTTC
>TRBD1|TRBV20-1|NA|TRBJ2-7
CSALPGTGRAYEQYF
TGCAGTGCTCTCCCCGGGACAGGGAGGGCCTACGAGCAGTACTTC
>NA|TRBV12-3/TRBV12-4|few|TRBJ2-3
CASSLITDTQYF
TGTGCCAGCAGTTTGATCACAGATACGCAGTATTTT
>NA|TRBV4-1|few|TRBJ1-4
CASSQDSWRTEFF
TGCGCCAGCAGCCAAGATTCATGGAGGACCGAGTTTTTT
>NA|TRBV25-1|few|TRBJ1-6
CASSEYRESPLHF
TGTGCCAGCAGTGAATATCGGGAATCACCCCTCCACTTT
>NA|TRBV30|NA|TRBJ2-7
CAWRDSRYSYEQYF
TGTGCCTGGAGGGACAGCCGGTACTCCTACGAGCAGTACTTC
>NA|TRBV7-9|NA|TRBJ2-7
CASSFGTADSYEQYF
TGTGCCAGCAGCTTTGGGACCGCAGATTCCTACGAGCAGTACTTC
>TRBD2|TRBV3-1|few|TRBJ2-1
CASSQGSSGSGELF
TGTGCCAGCAGCCAAGGTTCTAGCGGGAGCGGTGAACTCTTC
>TRBD2|TRBV5-1|NA|TRBJ2-5
CASSRTPGLAGGQETQYF
TGCGCCAGCAGCCGTACGCCCGGACTAGCGGGAGGGCAGGAGACCCAGTACTTC
>NA|TRBV12-3/TRBV12-4|NA|TRBJ2-7
CASSLKRDYEQYF
TGTGCCAGCAGTTTGAAAAGGGACTACGAGCAGTACTTC
>TRBD1|TRBV18|few|TRBJ1-2
CASSPGQGANDYGYTF
TGTGCCAGCTCACCCGGACAGGGGGCGAACGACTATGGCTACACCTTC
>TRBD1|TRBV28|few|TRBJ2-3
CASSPAGGNVWGRTDTQYF
TGTGCCAGCAGCCCTGCAGGGGGTAACGTTTGGGGGCGCACAGATACGCAGTATTTT
>TRBD2|TRBV12-3/TRBV12-4|NA|TRBJ2-7
CASSANLGAGVSYEQYF
TGTGCCAGCAGTGCGAACCTGGGAGCGGGAGTAAGTTACGAGCAGTACTTC
>TRBD1|TRBV29-1|NA|TRBJ2-1
CSAGTGTGGFGEQFF
TGCAGCGCTGGGACCGGGACAGGGGGCTTCGGTGAGCAGTTCTTC
>NA|TRBV20-1|NA|TRBJ1-1
CSARGDIGAFF
TGCAGTGCTAGAGGTGACATCGGAGCTTTCTTT
>TRBD1|TRBV14|once|TRBJ2-7
CASSQVTPRRDRAYEQYF
TGTGCCAGCAGCCAAGTAACCCCCCGTCGGGACAGGGCCTACGAGCAGTACTTC
>NA|TRBV6-2/TRBV6-3|NA|TRBJ2-3
CASRTGATDTQYF
TGTGCCAGCAGGACCGGGGCCACAGATACGCAGTATTTT
>NA|TRBV12-3/TRBV12-4|NA|TRBJ1-5
CASSRTFSNQPQHF
TGTGCCAGCAGTAGGACATTTAGCAATCAGCCCCAGCATTTT
>TRBD1|TRBV12-3/TRBV12-4|few|TRBJ1-6
CASKITGVLNSPLHF
TGTGCCAGCAAAATCACAGGGGTCCTCAATTCACCCCTCCACTTT
>NA|TRBV12-3/TRBV12-4|many|TRBJ2-1
CASSSSLRSSYNEQFF
TGTGCCAGCAGTTCCTCACTACGCAGCTCCTACAATGAGCAGTTCTTC
>TRBD2|TRBV12-3/TRBV12-4|NA|TRBJ2-7
CASSFDRFAGRSGRASYEQYF
TGTGCCAGCAGTTTTGATAGGTTCGCAGGAAGAAGCGGGAGGGCGTCCTACGAGCAGTACTTC
>NA|TRBV20-1|few|TRBJ1-1
CSARRQNTEAFF
TGCAGTGCTAGAAGACAGAACACTGAAGCTTTCTTT
>TRBD2|TRBV29-1|few|TRBJ2-7
CSARLAGAYEQYF
TGCAGCGCCAGACTAGCGGGAGCCTACGAGCAGTACTTC
>TRBD1|TRBV28|NA|TRBJ2-7
CASSLLQGAGEQYF
TGTGCCAGCAGTTTACTCCAGGGGGCTGGGGAGCAGTACTTC
>NA|TRBV6-2/TRBV6-3|many|TRBJ2-1
CASCQGSKQFF
TGTGCCAGCTGTCAGGGATCGAAGCAGTTCTTC
>NA|TRBV2|NA|TRBJ1-2
CASRQGLSYGYTF
TGTGCCAGCAGACAGGGATTGTCCTATGGCTACACCTTC
>NA|TRBV7-2|NA|TRBJ1-1
CASSLNREIGAFF
TGTGCCAGCAGCTTAAATCGAGAGATTGGAGCTTTCTTT
>NA|TRBV6-1|few|TRBJ2-6
CASSEFMALFGSGANVLTF
TGTGCCAGCAGTGAGTTTATGGCGCTCTTTGGCTCTGGGGCCAACGTCCTGACTTTC
>NA|TRBV20-1|few|TRBJ2-7
CSASSQRTPTYEQYF
TGCAGTGCTAGCTCACAACGTACTCCTACCTACGAGCAGTACTTC
>NA|TRBV14|NA|TRBJ1-2
CASSRTKGQYPNYGYTF
TGTGCCAGCAGCCGGACGAAGGGGCAGTACCCTAACTATGGCTACACCTTC
>TRBD2|TRBV20-1|few|TRBJ2-3
CSASLAALTDTQYF
TGCAGTGCAAGCCTAGCGGCCCTCACAGATACGCAGTATTTT
>NA|TRBV7-2|NA|TRBJ2-1
CASSSPGGEQFF
TGTGCCAGCAGCTCCCCCGGCGGTGAGCAGTTCTTC
>NA|TRBV6-1|few|TRBJ2-6
CASRLQGYGANVLTF
TGTGCCAGCAGATTGCAGGGGTATGGGGCCAACGTCCTGACTTTC
>TRBD1|TRBV2|few|TRBJ2-2
CASTIQGPGELFF
TGTGCCAGCACCATACAGGGGCCCGGGGAGCTGTTTTTT
>NA|TRBV29-1|few|TRBJ2-6
CSVSGLARSSGANVLTF
TGCAGCGTTTCGGGTTTGGCCAGAAGCTCTGGGGCCAACGTCCTGACTTTC
>NA|TRBV20-1|few|TRBJ2-5
CSARQRQETQYF
TGCAGTGCTAGACAGCGCCAAGAGACCCAGTACTTC
>NA|TRBV4-2|NA|TRBJ2-7
CASSQPTEGSGSYEQYF
TGTGCCAGCAGCCAACCCACGGAGGGGTCAGGGTCCTACGAGCAGTACTTC
>NA|TRBV2|few|TRBJ2-3
CASSWDSTDTQYF
TGTGCCAGCAGTTGGGACAGCACAGATACGCAGTATTTT
>TRBD1|TRBV12-3/TRBV12-4|NA|TRBJ1-6
CASSFRQGARTPLHF
TGTGCCAGCAGTTTTCGGCAGGGGGCCAGGACACCCCTCCACTTT
>NA|TRBV20-1|few|TRBJ1-2
CSASSRVIHGYTF
TGCAGTGCTAGTAGCAGGGTAATCCATGGCTACACCTTC
>TRBD1|TRBV10-3|NA|TRBJ1-1
CAISTDRGGTEAFF
TGTGCCATCAGTACGGACAGGGGAGGAACTGAAGCTTTCTTT
>TRBD2|TRBV29-1|few|TRBJ2-1
CSVEDRWASGAYNEQFF
TGCAGCGTTGAAGATCGATGGGCTAGCGGAGCCTACAATGAGCAGTTCTTC
>TRBD1|TRBV12-3/TRBV12-4|NA|TRBJ2-7
CASSNRDRPREQYF
TGTGCCAGCAGTAACCGGGACAGGCCTCGCGAGCAGTACTTC
>NA|TRBV2|few|TRBJ1-5
CASSTRYQPQHF
TGTGCCAGCAGCACAAGGTATCAGCCCCAGCATTTT
>NA|TRBV14|NA|TRBJ1-3
CASSHRQRYSGNTIYF
TGTGCCAGCAGCCATAGACAGCGCTACTCTGGAAACACCATATATTTT